This T cell receptor (beta chain) stems from a study of T cells after yellow fever vaccination. Whole-study context: It was SMART-Seq v4 Ultra Low Input that prepared the fractions with low cell numbers.

As TCR cDNA was made by 5'RACE template switching, a universal primer site and UMIs were added. TCRdb re-derived calls from the 5' RACE reads in MiXCR, one entry per CDR3 protein. The sample carries tens of thousands of distinct CDR3 sequences, 6.5% to 9% recorded once. Germline V CDR1 and CDR2: SGHVS, FQNEAQ. The V end was cut by 5 bases, the J end by 3 bases, with 7 bases between. CDR3 length: 12 residues. This clonotype appeared many times. This TCR was sampled from a man younger than 45 who received the YFV17D yellow fever vaccine. The sequencing here drew on CD8+ T cells sorted from PBMCs, taken 15 days after the yellow fever booster vaccination. The V call is TRBV7-8, the J call TRBJ1-2; D remains unclear. The CDR3 DNA reads as TGTGCCAGCAGCACCGGGGACTATGGCTACACCTTC. Protein product: CASSTGDYGYTF.